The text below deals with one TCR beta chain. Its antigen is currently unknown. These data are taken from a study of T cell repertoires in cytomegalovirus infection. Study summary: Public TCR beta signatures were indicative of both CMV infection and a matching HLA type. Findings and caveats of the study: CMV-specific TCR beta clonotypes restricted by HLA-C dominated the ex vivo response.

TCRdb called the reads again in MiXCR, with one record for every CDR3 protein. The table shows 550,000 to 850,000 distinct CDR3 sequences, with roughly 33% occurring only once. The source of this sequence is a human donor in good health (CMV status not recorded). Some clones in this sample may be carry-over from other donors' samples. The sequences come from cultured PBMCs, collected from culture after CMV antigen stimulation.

Here the CDR3 reads CSARDQGGKSSYEQYF. CDR3 bases: TGCAGTGCTAGAGATCAGGGGGGGAAGAGCTCCTACGAGCAGTACTTC. The chain combines TRBV20-1 with TRBJ2-7; D may be TRBD1 or TRBD2 (7 bases each). V was trimmed by 0 bases and J by 0 bases, leaving 15 bases between them. The CDR3 sequence is 16 residues long. Germline V lookup: CDR1 DFQATT, CDR2 SNEGSKA (reference sequence).